In this sample, the clone carrying this T cell receptor (beta chain) turned up many times. Its antigen is not known. A quantitative 5'-RACE method, one with molecular barcodes, was used to make TCR beta libraries. TCRdb passed the 5' RACE reads through MiXCR, listing each CDR3 protein once. The sample carries fewer than 350,000 distinct CDR3 sequences, 9.5% to 13% recorded once. CDR3 length equals 14 residues. V lost 2 bases to trimming and J lost 5 bases, with 9 bases between them. The sample belongs to a study of CD8 T cells in ankylosing spondylitis. Findings and limits, study-wide: There was a TCR beta motif, made of fewer than 10 highly homologous variants, that appeared characteristic of ankylosing spondylitis blood.

The TCR comes from a female donor with ankylosing spondylitis or in good health (not recorded which). Sequencing was carried out using blood, either unsorted or a sorted T cell fraction (not recorded which). The genes are TRBV12-3 or TRBV12-4 and TRBJ2-2; D uncertain. The chain's CDR3 is CASSLQARTGELFF. CDR3 in DNA: TGTGCCAGCAGTTTACAGGCGAGGACCGGGGAGCTGTTTTTT.